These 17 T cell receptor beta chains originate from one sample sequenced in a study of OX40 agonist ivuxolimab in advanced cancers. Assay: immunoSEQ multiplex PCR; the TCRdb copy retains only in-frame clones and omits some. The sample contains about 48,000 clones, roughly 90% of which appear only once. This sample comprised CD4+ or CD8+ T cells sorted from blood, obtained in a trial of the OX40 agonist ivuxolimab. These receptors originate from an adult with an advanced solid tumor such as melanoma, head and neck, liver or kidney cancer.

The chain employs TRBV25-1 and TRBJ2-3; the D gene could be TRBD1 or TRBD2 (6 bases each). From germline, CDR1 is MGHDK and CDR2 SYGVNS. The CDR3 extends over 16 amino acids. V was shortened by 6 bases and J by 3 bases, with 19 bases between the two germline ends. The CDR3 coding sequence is TGTGCCAGCAGCGGTCCCGGGGGCGAAGATACAGATACGCAGTATTTT. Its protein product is CASSGPGGEDTDTQYF.

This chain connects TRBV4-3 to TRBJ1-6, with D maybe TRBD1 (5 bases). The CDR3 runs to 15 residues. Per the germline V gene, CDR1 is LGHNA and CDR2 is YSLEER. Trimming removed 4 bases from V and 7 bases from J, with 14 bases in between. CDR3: CASSPRGLANSPLHF. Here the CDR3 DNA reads TGCGCCAGCAGCCCCCGGGGCCTAGCCAATTCACCCCTCCACTTT.

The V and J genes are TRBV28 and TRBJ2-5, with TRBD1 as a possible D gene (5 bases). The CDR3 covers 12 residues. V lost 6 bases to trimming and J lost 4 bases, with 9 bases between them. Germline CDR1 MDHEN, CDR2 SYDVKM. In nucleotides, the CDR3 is TGTGCCAGCAGACCCACAGGAGAGACCCAGTACTTC. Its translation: CASRPTGETQYF.

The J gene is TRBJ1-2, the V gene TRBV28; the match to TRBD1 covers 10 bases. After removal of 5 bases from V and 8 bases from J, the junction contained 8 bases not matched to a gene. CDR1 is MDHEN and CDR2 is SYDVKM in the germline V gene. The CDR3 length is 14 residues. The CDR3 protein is CASSPGQGREGYTF. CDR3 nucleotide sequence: TGTGCCAGCAGTCCGGGACAGGGGAGAGAAGGCTACACCTTC.

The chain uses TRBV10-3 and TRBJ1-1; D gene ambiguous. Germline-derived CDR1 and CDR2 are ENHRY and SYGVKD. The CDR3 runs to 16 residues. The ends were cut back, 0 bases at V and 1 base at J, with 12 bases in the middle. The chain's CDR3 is CAISESSGSWNTEAFF. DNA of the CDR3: TGTGCCATCAGTGAGTCGTCCGGGTCATGGAACACTGAAGCTTTCTTT.

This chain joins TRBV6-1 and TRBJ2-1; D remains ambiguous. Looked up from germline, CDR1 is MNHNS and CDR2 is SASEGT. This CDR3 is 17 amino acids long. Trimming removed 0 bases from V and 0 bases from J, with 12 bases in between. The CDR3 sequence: CASSEAAGPHSYNEQFF. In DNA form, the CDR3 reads TGTGCCAGCAGTGAAGCGGCTGGCCCTCACTCCTACAATGAGCAGTTCTTC.

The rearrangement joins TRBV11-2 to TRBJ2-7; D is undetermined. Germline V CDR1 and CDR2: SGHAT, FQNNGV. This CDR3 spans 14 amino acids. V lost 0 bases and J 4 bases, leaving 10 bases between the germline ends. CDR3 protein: CASSLEIPQYEQYF. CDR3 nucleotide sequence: TGTGCCAGCAGCTTAGAAATCCCCCAGTACGAGCAGTACTTC.

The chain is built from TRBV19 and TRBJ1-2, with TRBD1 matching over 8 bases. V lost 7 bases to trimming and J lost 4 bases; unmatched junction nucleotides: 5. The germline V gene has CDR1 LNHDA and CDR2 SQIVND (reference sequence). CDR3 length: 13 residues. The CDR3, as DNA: TGTGCCAGTATGGAGCAGGGGGCCTATGGCTACACCTTC. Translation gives CASMEQGAYGYTF.

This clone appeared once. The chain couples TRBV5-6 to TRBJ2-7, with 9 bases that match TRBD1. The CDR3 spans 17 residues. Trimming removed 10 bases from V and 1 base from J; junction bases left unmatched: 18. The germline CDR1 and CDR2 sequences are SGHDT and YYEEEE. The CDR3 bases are TGTGCCGTACCAAGGACAGGGGCTGCCCTCAATTCCTACGAGCAGTACTTC. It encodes CAVPRTGAALNSYEQYF.

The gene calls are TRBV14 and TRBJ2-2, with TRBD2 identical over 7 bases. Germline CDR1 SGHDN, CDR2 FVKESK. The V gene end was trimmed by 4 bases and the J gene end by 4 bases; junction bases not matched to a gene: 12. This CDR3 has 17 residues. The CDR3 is CASSPLRRRGITGELFF. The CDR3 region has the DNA TGTGCCAGCAGCCCGTTACGGCGGCGGGGGATCACCGGGGAGCTGTTTTTT.

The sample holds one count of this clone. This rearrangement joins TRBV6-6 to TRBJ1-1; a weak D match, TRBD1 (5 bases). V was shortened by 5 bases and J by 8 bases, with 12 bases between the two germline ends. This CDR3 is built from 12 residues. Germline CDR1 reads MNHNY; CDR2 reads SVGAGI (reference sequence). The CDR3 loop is CASSRLAGEAFF. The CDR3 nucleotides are TGTGCCAGCAGTCGGCTGGCAGGGGAAGCTTTCTTT.

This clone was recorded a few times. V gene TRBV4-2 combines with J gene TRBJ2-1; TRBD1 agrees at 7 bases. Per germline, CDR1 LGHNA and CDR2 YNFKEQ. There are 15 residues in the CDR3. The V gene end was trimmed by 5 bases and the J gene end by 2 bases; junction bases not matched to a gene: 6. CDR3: CASSLGDRAYNEQFF. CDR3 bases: TGTGCCAGCAGCTTGGGAGACAGGGCCTACAATGAGCAGTTCTTC.

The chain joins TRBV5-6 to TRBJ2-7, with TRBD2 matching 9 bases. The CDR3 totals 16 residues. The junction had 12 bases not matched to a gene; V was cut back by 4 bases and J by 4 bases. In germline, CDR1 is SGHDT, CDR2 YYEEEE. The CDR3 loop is CASSLAGTSSAYEQYF. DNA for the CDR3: TGTGCCAGCAGCCTGGCCGGGACTAGCTCGGCTTACGAGCAGTACTTC.

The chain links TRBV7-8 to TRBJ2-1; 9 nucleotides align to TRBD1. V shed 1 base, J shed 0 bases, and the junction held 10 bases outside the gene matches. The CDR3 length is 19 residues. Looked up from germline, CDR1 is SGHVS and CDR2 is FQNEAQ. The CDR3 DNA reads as TGTGCCAGCAGCTTAGTAGACAGGGGGGTACGAAGCTCCTACAATGAGCAGTTCTTC. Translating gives CASSLVDRGVRSSYNEQFF.

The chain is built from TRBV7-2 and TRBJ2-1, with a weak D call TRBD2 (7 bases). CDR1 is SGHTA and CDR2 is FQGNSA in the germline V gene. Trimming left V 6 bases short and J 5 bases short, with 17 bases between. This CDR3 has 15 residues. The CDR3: CASSTPGGLHNEQFF. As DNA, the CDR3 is TGTGCCAGCAGTACCCCCGGGGGGCTACACAATGAGCAGTTCTTC.

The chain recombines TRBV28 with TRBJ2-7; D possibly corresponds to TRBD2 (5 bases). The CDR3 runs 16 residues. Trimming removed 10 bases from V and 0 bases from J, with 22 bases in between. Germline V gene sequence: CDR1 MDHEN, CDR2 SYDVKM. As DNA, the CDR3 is TGTGCCACCGGAGAAAGGGCATATGGGAGCTCCTACGAGCAGTACTTC. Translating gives CATGERAYGSSYEQYF.

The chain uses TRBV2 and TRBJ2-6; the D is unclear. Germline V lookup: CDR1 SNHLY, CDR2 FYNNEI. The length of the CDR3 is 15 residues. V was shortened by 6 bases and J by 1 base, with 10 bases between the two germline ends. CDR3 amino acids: CASRDSVSGANVLTF. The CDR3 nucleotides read TGTGCCAGCAGGGATTCTGTTTCTGGGGCCAACGTCCTGACTTTC.